These T cell receptor beta chains were read from a single sample in a study of radiation and T cells in renal cell carcinoma. The assay was immunoSEQ multiplex PCR, and TCRdb's table has in-frame clones only and misses some. The sample yields more than 140,000 clones, roughly 80% seen once. Here the sequenced sample was blood, taken from a patient whose treatment included radiotherapy and nephrectomy. Receptor source: a woman aged 50 to 60 with renal cell carcinoma. Each CDR3 is given with its conserved first and last residue. Fields, in order: D gene, V gene, J gene, clone size, CDR3 protein, CDR3 DNA. D genes are given only for firm matches. Not all rows give a size; the values are once, few, many and, for expanded clones, a class.

>TRBD2|TRBV6-6|TRBJ2-3|.
CASRGTSGSTDTQYF
TGTGCCAGCAGGGGGACTAGCGGTTCCACAGATACGCAGTATTTT
>.|TRBV7-2|TRBJ1-1|.
CASSPYTDTEAFF
TGTGCCAGCAGCCCTTACACGGACACTGAAGCTTTCTTT
>.|TRBV28|TRBJ1-2|.
CASSITDYGYTF
TGTGCCAGCAGTATAACGGACTATGGCTACACCTTC
>TRBD2|TRBV29-1|TRBJ2-1|.
CSGGQRGDYNEQFF
TGCAGCGGGGGCCAGCGGGGTGACTACAATGAGCAGTTCTTC
>.|TRBV4-3|TRBJ1-4|.
CASSQEGQGREKLFF
TGCGCCAGCAGCCAAGAAGGTCAGGGGCGTGAAAAACTGTTTTTT
>TRBD2|TRBV9|TRBJ2-7|few
CASSQTTSGYSYEQYF
TGTGCCAGCAGCCAAACGACTAGCGGCTACTCCTACGAGCAGTACTTC
>.|TRBV18|TRBJ1-1|.
CASSPQDGVNTEAFF
TGTGCCAGCTCACCACAAGACGGGGTGAACACTGAAGCTTTCTTT
>.|TRBV4-1|TRBJ1-3|.
CASSQDVRPSSGNTIYF
TGCGCCAGCAGCCAAGATGTCAGGCCGAGCTCTGGAAACACCATATATTTT
>.|TRBV5-6|TRBJ1-5|once
CASSLGSNQPQHF
TGTGCCAGCAGCTTGGGTAGCAATCAGCCCCAGCATTTT
>TRBD1|TRBV7-2|TRBJ2-3|.
CASSSSGSGQGIGDTQYF
TGTGCCAGCAGCTCTAGCGGCTCGGGACAGGGAATTGGGGATACGCAGTATTTT
>.|TRBV27|TRBJ1-6|few
CASSSRGVDSPLHF
TGTGCCAGCAGTTCACGCGGGGTCGATTCACCCCTCCACTTT
>TRBD2|TRBV19|TRBJ2-2|.
CASSGGAIGELFF
TGTGCCAGTAGCGGGGGGGCCATCGGGGAGCTGTTTTTT
>.|TRBV27|TRBJ1-5|.
CASSMSQSQPQHF
TGTGCCAGCAGTATGTCCCAATCTCAGCCCCAGCATTTT
>TRBD2|TRBV7-2|TRBJ2-1|.
CASSPARLAVNEQFF
TGTGCCAGCAGCCCCGCGAGGCTAGCGGTAAATGAGCAGTTCTTC
>TRBD1|TRBV28|TRBJ2-7|once
CASSPGQGWHEQYF
TGTGCCAGCAGCCCGGGACAGGGGTGGCACGAGCAGTACTTC
>.|TRBV6-5|TRBJ1-4|.
CAYIWRAPNEKLFF
TGTGCCTATATTTGGAGGGCACCTAATGAAAAACTGTTTTTT
>TRBD2|TRBV5-1|TRBJ2-7|.
CASSLWTSGRPLSSYEQYF
TGCGCCAGCAGCCTATGGACTAGCGGGAGGCCACTTAGCTCCTACGAGCAGTACTTC
>TRBD1|TRBV5-1|TRBJ2-7|.
CASSRPGQTYEQYF
TGCGCCAGCAGCCGACCGGGACAGACCTACGAGCAGTACTTC
>.|TRBV4-1|TRBJ2-7|.
CASSQGGGKTYEQYF
TGCGCCAGCAGCCAAGGAGGAGGGAAGACCTACGAGCAGTACTTC
>.|TRBV11-3|TRBJ2-1|.
CASSFTGTTRKQFF
TGTGCCAGCAGCTTCACCGGGACGACCCGAAAGCAGTTCTTC
>.|TRBV28|TRBJ1-5|.
CASTTLMSNQPQHF
TGTGCCAGCACCACTTTGATGAGCAATCAGCCCCAGCATTTT
>TRBD1|TRBV27|TRBJ1-2|.
CASSLTGGNGYTF
TGTGCCAGCAGTTTGACAGGGGGCAATGGCTACACCTTC
>.|TRBV29-1|TRBJ1-1|once
CSVKQGDTEAFF
TGCAGCGTGAAACAGGGTGACACTGAAGCTTTCTTT
>.|TRBV27|TRBJ2-3|.
CASSLWGEGTDTQYF
TGTGCCAGCAGTTTATGGGGAGAGGGGACAGATACGCAGTATTTT
>.|TRBV7-2|TRBJ1-2|once
CASSLASSYGYTF
TGTGCCAGCAGCTTAGCTTCGAGCTATGGCTACACCTTC
>.|TRBV29-1|TRBJ2-2|few
CSVDENTGELFF
TGCAGCGTTGACGAGAACACCGGGGAGCTGTTTTTT
>TRBD1|TRBV27|TRBJ2-6|.
CASSFQPGQVSGANVLTF
TGTGCCAGCAGTTTTCAGCCGGGACAGGTCTCTGGGGCCAACGTCCTGACTTTC
>TRBD1|TRBV6-6|TRBJ2-1|.
CASSRTGDGDEQFF
TGTGCCAGCAGTCGGACAGGGGACGGCGATGAGCAGTTCTTC
>.|TRBV9|TRBJ2-7|.
CASSPQGHEQYF
TGTGCCAGCAGCCCCCAGGGCCACGAGCAGTACTTC
>TRBD2|TRBV5-1|TRBJ2-2|.
CASSSLGARGGRGDTGELFF
TGCGCCAGCAGCTCGCTAGGGGCGCGGGGGGGCCGAGGGGACACCGGGGAGCTGTTTTTT
>TRBD1|TRBV4-2|TRBJ2-7|.
CASSQGGQALDEQYF
TGTGCCAGCAGCCAAGGGGGACAGGCCCTTGACGAGCAGTACTTC
>TRBD1|TRBV10-3|TRBJ2-7|.
CAISGPPGTGLDEQYF
TGTGCCATCAGTGGACCCCCCGGGACAGGGTTGGACGAGCAGTACTTC
>.|TRBV6-5|TRBJ2-2|.
CATLNSAGELFF
TGTGCCACCCTAAATAGCGCCGGGGAGCTGTTTTTT
>.|TRBV9|TRBJ2-3|.
CASSPITGGQPDTQYF
TGTGCCAGCAGCCCGATTACCGGGGGGCAACCAGATACGCAGTATTTT
>.|TRBV7-2|TRBJ1-2|.
CASSFMGGTDYGYTF
TGTGCCAGCAGCTTTATGGGGGGAACGGACTATGGCTACACCTTC
>.|TRBV29-1|TRBJ2-7|.
CSVKADVSSYEQYF
TGCAGCGTCAAGGCAGATGTCAGCTCCTACGAGCAGTACTTC
>.|TRBV28|TRBJ2-7|.
CASNGDEQYF
TGTGCCAGCAATGGGGACGAGCAGTACTTC
>TRBD2|TRBV10-1|TRBJ2-7|.
CATCGTSVYEQYF
TGCGCCACCTGTGGGACTAGCGTTTACGAGCAGTACTTC
>.|TRBV5-1|TRBJ2-7|.
CASRIDGGSYEQYF
TGCGCCAGCAGGATCGACGGGGGCTCCTACGAGCAGTACTTC